This paragraph reports one T cell receptor (beta chain). The donors, all healthy, were Caucasians living in Russia, aged roughly 6 to 100. Investigators took about 10 milliliters of peripheral blood from every donor. The CDR3 length is 14 residues. The source of the sample is a study of blood T cells in healthy people across ages. For the second PCR, which ran for roughly 6 to 11 cycles, a sample-barcoded 5' primer and a J-beta primer mix were used. In TCRdb, the 5' RACE reads were re-called with MiXCR into one record per CDR3 protein. Of 800,000 to 950,000 distinct CDR3 sequences in the sample, roughly 40% were seen once.

V gene TRBV21-1 combines with J gene TRBJ1-1. TRBV21-1 is a recognized pseudogene. Specimen: blood. The source of this sequence is a man between 18 and 29 years old in good health. CDR3 protein: CASSSRTQTGEAFF. The CDR3 DNA reads TGTGCCAGCAGTAGCCGCACCCAAACGGGTGAAGCTTTCTTT.